This TCR beta chain is drawn from a study of early T cells in non-severe SARS-CoV-2 infection. The CDR3 spans 13 residues. Germline values: CDR1 SNHLY, CDR2 FYNNEI. Unmatched junction bases numbered 4, after V lost 8 bases and J lost 3 bases. The library protocol tagged individual cDNA molecules with unique molecular identifiers. TCRdb processed the 5' RACE reads anew with MiXCR; each CDR3 protein has one entry. This table holds approximately 80,000 distinct CDR3 sequences, 11% found once. The sequences come from whole blood, collected at baseline. This TCR came from an adult who was a healthcare worker with PCR-confirmed SARS-CoV-2 infection or an uninfected control (not recorded which). This chain connects TRBV2 to TRBJ2-3; the match to TRBD1 covers 8 bases. CDR3 sequence reads: CASGRGRTDTQYF. For the CDR3, the DNA is TGTGCCAGCGGCAGGGGGCGTACAGATACGCAGTATTTT.